The 13 T cell receptor beta chains below all came from one sample that was sequenced in a study of monozygotic twins with inflammatory bowel disease. With the 5' RACE reads reprocessed, TCRdb shows one record per CDR3 protein and no DNA. The data show about 420,000 distinct CDR3 sequences, and the top ten clones hold 2% to 3%. The sample taken for sequencing was blood. Receptors originate from a human donor with ulcerative colitis or Crohn's disease, or a healthy co-twin of an affected twin (not recorded which).

The chain has TRBV27 and TRBJ2-7; TCRdb's D gene call, TRBD1, goes unchecked for lack of DNA. CDR1 and CDR2 from the germline V gene are MNHEY and SMNVEV (reference sequence). This CDR3 has 17 amino acids. The CDR3 protein is CASKGPGQGATGYEQYF.

The V call is TRBV5-1, the J call TRBJ2-7; TCRdb names TRBD1, which stays unverified in the absence of DNA. The CDR3 runs 17 residues. Germline V gene data show CDR1 as SGHRS and CDR2 as YFSETQ. This chain's CDR3 is CASSLSSGRKDPYEQYF.

This chain connects TRBV5-1 to TRBJ2-7; TCRdb indicates TRBD2, and absent DNA this call remains unverified. The germline V gene encodes CDR1 SGHRS and CDR2 YFSETQ. The CDR3 covers 13 residues. The CDR3 spells CASSWRGTNEQYF.

The V gene is TRBV29-1, the J gene TRBJ1-2. The CDR3 is 11 residues long. Germline V gives CDR1 SQVTM, CDR2 ANQGSEA. CDR3 amino acids: CSVDERGGYTF.

The J gene is TRBJ2-3, the V gene TRBV2; as DNA is missing, the TRBD1 call by TCRdb cannot be tested. Germline V CDR1 and CDR2: SNHLY, FYNNEI. The CDR3 has 12 residues. CDR3 sequence reads: CASSAPGGTQYF.

This chain connects TRBV27 to TRBJ1-3. The germline CDR1 and CDR2 sequences are MNHEY and SMNVEV (reference sequence). The CDR3 runs 15 residues. The CDR3 here is CASSLTTGSGNTIYF.

The rearrangement joins TRBV20-1 to TRBJ1-2; TCRdb calls TRBD1, which cannot be checked without DNA. Germline values: CDR1 DFQATT, CDR2 SNEGSKA (reference sequence). The CDR3 runs 12 residues. The CDR3 sequence: CSARDPLGGYTF.

The chain uses TRBV15 and TRBJ2-2; TCRdb designates TRBD1, a call that cannot be tested without DNA. The germline V gene has CDR1 LNHNV and CDR2 YYDKDF (reference sequence). The CDR3 runs 16 residues. The CDR3: CATSRSDRGRPGELFF. Complete variable domain (other parts from reference TRBV15 and TRBJ2-2): DAMVIQNPRYQVTQFGKPVTLSCSQTLNHNVMYWYQQKSSQAPKLLFHYYDKDFNNEADTPDNFQSRRPNTSFCFLDIRSPGLGDTAMYLCATSRSDRGRPGELFFGEGSRLTVL.

The genes are TRBV5-5 and TRBJ1-5; the TRBD1 assignment by TCRdb is unverifiable without DNA. CDR1 and CDR2 from the germline V gene are SGHKS and YYEKEE (reference sequence). This CDR3 has 15 residues. The CDR3 reads CASSFGAVSNQPQHF.

The chain combines TRBV10-3 with TRBJ1-2; absent DNA, TCRdb's TRBD1 call cannot be checked. The CDR3 has 18 amino acids. Germline assignment: CDR1 ENHRY and CDR2 SYGVKD. The chain's CDR3 is CAISESGTGRMENYGYTF.

CDR3 in amino acids: CATFDIRRSPIETGELFF. V and J are TRBV12-3 or TRBV12-4 and TRBJ2-2; TCRdb indicates TRBD1, and absent DNA this call remains unverified. The CDR3 spans 18 residues.

V usage is TRBV23-1 and J usage is TRBJ2-7. TRBV23-1 is flagged as an ORF with uncertain function. The CDR3 has 15 amino acids. The CDR3 protein is CASSLTRHFFYEQYF.

V is TRBV5-1 and J is TRBJ1-2; no DNA is available, so the TRBD1 call from TCRdb remains unchecked. In germline, CDR1 is SGHRS, CDR2 YFSETQ. The CDR3 totals 13 residues. Here the CDR3 reads CASSLVGIRGYTF.